The sequence of this T cell receptor beta chain was determined in a study of long-term antiretroviral therapy in people with HIV. This clone was recorded a few times. Antigen unknown. Study outcomes and limitations: Blood specimens, gathered between about 2003 and 2018, were possibly obtained under older ART regimens. Clones with expansion before ART led the repertoire at all time points.

V lost 8 bases and J lost 7, with 12 bases in between. CDR3 size: 12 residues. Germline CDR1 and CDR2: SNHLY and FYNNEI. With survey level as its setting, the immunoSEQ assay was v3.0. This table comes from immunoSEQ multiplex PCR, and its TCRdb copy is limited to in-frame clones, with some not included. The top ten hold 8% to 9% of the sample, which has 30,000 to 40,000 clones, about three quarters seen once. The rearrangement joins TRBV2 to TRBJ1-5; unclear D gene. The sequences come from unsorted PBMCs, collected 3.1 years after starting antiretroviral therapy. This TCR derives from a woman aged 45-65 years with HIV. CDR3 sequence (DNA): TGTGCCAGCCGGACCGGGCGGCAGCCCCAGCATTTT. This codes for CASRTGRQPQHF.